This T cell receptor beta chain was identified during a study of cytomegalovirus exposure and HLA in healthy donors. This clone was recorded a few times. The germline gene is not matched at one end of the junction; a read error may be the cause. Both 60 Vbeta primers and 13 Jbeta primers went into the PCR. Produced via immunoSEQ multiplex PCR; TCRdb's table is partial and in-frame only. Here the sample spans approximately 88,000 clones, 76% being singletons. CDR3 length: 14 amino acids. From germline, CDR1 is MNHEY and CDR2 SMNVEV (reference sequence). This chain joins TRBV27 and TRBJ2-7; D is unclear. Sequencing was done on a sample of PBMCs. The clonotype originates from a male donor in good health and CMV-seronegative. The CDR3 here is CASSISQMVHEQYF. In DNA, the CDR3 is TGTGCCAGCAGTATATCCCAGATGGTCCACGAGCAGTACTTC.